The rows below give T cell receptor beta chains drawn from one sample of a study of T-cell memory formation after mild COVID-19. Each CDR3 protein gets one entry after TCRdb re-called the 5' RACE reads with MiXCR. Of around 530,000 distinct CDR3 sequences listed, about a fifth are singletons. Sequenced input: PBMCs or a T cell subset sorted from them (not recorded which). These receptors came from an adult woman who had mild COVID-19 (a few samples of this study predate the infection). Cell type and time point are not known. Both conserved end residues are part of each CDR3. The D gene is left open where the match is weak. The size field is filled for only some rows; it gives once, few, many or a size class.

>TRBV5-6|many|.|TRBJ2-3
CASSLAPDTQYF
TGTGCCAGCAGCTTGGCCCCAGATACGCAGTATTTT
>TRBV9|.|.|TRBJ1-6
CASTPVDGGSPLHF
TGTGCCAGCACCCCTGTGGATGGCGGTTCACCCCTCCACTTT
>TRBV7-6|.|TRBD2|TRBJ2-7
CASSSSAAKSGRDYEQYF
TGTGCCAGCAGCTCATCAGCGGCAAAGAGCGGGAGGGACTACGAGCAGTACTTC
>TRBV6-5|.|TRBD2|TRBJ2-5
CASSYPSGRRETQYF
TGTGCCAGCAGTTACCCTAGCGGGAGGAGGGAGACCCAGTACTTC
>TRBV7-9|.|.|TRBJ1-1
CASSQETAANTEAFF
TGTGCCAGCAGCCAGGAGACAGCGGCGAACACTGAAGCTTTCTTT
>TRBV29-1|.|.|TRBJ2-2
CSVRGSTNTGELFF
TGCAGCGTTCGGGGGTCCACGAACACCGGGGAGCTGTTTTTT
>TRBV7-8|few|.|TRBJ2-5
CASSSSRRRVGETQYF
TGTGCCAGCAGCTCCAGCAGGCGCAGGGTTGGGGAGACCCAGTACTTC
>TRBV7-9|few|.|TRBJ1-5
CASSAAGPPSQPQHF
TGTGCCAGCAGCGCTGCGGGGCCCCCCAGTCAGCCCCAGCATTTT
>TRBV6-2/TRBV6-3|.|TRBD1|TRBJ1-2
CASSSIRDRNSYGYTF
TGTGCCAGCAGCTCGATCCGGGACAGGAATAGCTATGGCTACACCTTC
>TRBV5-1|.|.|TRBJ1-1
CASSSRASGNTEAIF
TGCGCCAGCAGCTCCAGGGCGAGCGGGAACACTGAAGCTATCTTT
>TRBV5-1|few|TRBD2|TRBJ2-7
CASSLAAGERSHEQYF
TGCGCCAGCAGCTTGGCTGCGGGAGAGCGTAGCCACGAGCAGTACTTC
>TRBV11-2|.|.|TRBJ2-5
CASSLLFTGQGETQYF
TGTGCCAGCAGCTTACTTTTTACAGGGCAGGGGGAGACCCAGTACTTC
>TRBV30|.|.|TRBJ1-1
CAWRQDRYAEAFF
TGTGCCTGGAGACAAGACCGTTATGCTGAAGCTTTCTTT
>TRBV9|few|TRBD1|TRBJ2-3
CASSQPYRDRDRSTDTQYF
TGTGCCAGCAGCCAGCCCTACCGAGACAGGGACCGGTCCACAGATACGCAGTATTTT
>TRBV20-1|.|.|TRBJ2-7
CSAREPLGEQYF
TGCAGTGCTAGAGAGCCTCTGGGCGAGCAGTACTTC
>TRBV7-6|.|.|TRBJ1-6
CASSLASGAISPLHF
TGTGCCAGCAGCTTAGCAAGTGGGGCCATTTCACCCCTCCACTTT
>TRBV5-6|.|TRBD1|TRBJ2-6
CASSLPGTGDPLSSGANVLTF
TGTGCCAGCAGCTTACCCGGGACAGGCGATCCCCTTAGCTCTGGGGCCAACGTCCTGACTTTC
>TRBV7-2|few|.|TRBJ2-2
CASSLVAENTGELFF
TGTGCCAGCAGCTTAGTCGCGGAGAACACCGGGGAGCTGTTTTTT
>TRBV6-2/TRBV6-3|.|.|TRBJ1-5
CASRSIRGPGSNQPQHF
TGTGCCAGCAGGTCGATCAGGGGCCCAGGGAGCAATCAGCCCCAGCATTTT
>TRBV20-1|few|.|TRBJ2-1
CSAREREPLSSYNEQFF
TGCAGTGCTAGAGAACGGGAGCCTCTGAGCTCCTACAATGAGCAGTTCTTC
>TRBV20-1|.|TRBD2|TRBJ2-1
CSATTSGGLSYNEQFF
TGCAGTGCCACGACTAGCGGGGGACTCTCCTACAATGAGCAGTTCTTC